A single sample gave rise to the 23 T cell receptor beta chains below, sequenced in a study of blood T cell repertoires in COVID-19. Clones were sequenced by immunoSEQ multiplex PCR, and TCRdb holds only the in-frame ones, with some missing. The sample contains some 160,000 clones, 80% to 90% of which appear only once. The sample consisted of peripheral blood. The receptors originated from a woman of 80 years or more with COVID-19, enrolled during active disease.

In its sample, this clone was seen a few times. The chain employs TRBV7-9 and TRBJ1-1, with 7 bases lining up with TRBD1. J gave up 4 bases and V 5 bases, and 4 bases lay outside the gene matches. This CDR3 spans 13 amino acids. In germline, CDR1 is SEHNR, CDR2 FQNEAQ (reference sequence). The CDR3 region is CASSRQGLTEAFF. The CDR3 DNA reads as TGTGCCAGCAGCAGACAGGGTCTCACTGAAGCTTTCTTT.

The chain combines TRBV6-2 or TRBV6-3 with TRBJ1-1, with 7 bases lining up with TRBD1. V dropped 5 bases and J dropped 6; count of bases not matched to a gene: 12. The CDR3 has 15 amino acids. The germline gives CDR1 MNHEY, CDR2 SVGEGT. CDR3 DNA: TGTGCCAGCAGTGGGTTCGACAGGGTAAGGGCTGAAGCTTTCTTT. Translating it yields CASSGFDRVRAEAFF.

The rearrangement links TRBV7-9 to TRBJ1-1; 10 nucleotides match TRBD1. After removal of 5 bases from V and 5 bases from J, the junction contained 8 bases not matched to a gene. The CDR3 spans 15 residues. The germline V gene encodes CDR1 SEHNR and CDR2 FQNEAQ (reference sequence). CDR3 sequence (DNA): TGTGCCAGCAGCCCAGGGGACAGGGGAAAGACTGAAGCTTTCTTT. As protein: CASSPGDRGKTEAFF. The complete variable domain, with remaining parts taken from reference TRBV7-9 and TRBJ1-1, reads DTGVSQNPRHKITKRGQNVTFRCDPISEHNRLYWYRQTLGQGPEFLTYFQNEAQLEKSRLLSDRFSAERPKGSFSTLEIQRTEQGDSAMYLCASSPGDRGKTEAFFGQGTRLTVV.

This chain joins TRBV7-2 and TRBJ2-3; 10 bases match TRBD2. Germline CDR1 SGHTA, CDR2 FQGNSA. The CDR3 runs to 16 residues. V was clipped by 2 bases and J by 3 bases; unmatched bases: 5. The CDR3 DNA reads TGTGCCAGCAGCTTACGGAGCGGGGGGGCGACAGATACGCAGTATTTT. Encoded protein: CASSLRSGGATDTQYF.

The chain combines TRBV27 with TRBJ2-1, with D perhaps TRBD1 (5 bases). Germline CDR1 and CDR2: MNHEY and SMNVEV (reference sequence). V was trimmed by 3 bases and J by 1 base, leaving 10 bases between them. There are 15 residues in the CDR3. The CDR3 loop reads CASSFSAGSYNEQFF. The CDR3 DNA reads as TGTGCCAGCAGTTTTAGTGCAGGGTCCTACAATGAGCAGTTCTTC.

The chain uses TRBV28 and TRBJ2-7; TRBD1 agrees at 7 bases. Looked up from germline, CDR1 is MDHEN and CDR2 is SYDVKM. The CDR3 runs to 15 residues. The ends lost 7 bases at V and 0 bases at J; junction bases unmatched: 9. The CDR3 sequence: CASMAGGLPSYEQYF. DNA of the CDR3: TGTGCCAGCATGGCAGGGGGTTTACCCTCCTACGAGCAGTACTTC. The entire variable domain, with the rest obtained from reference TRBV28 and TRBJ2-7, is as follows: DVKVTQSSRYLVKRTGEKVFLECVQDMDHENMFWYRQDPGLGLRLIYFSYDVKMKEKGDIPEGYSVSREKKERFSLILESASTNQTSMYLCASMAGGLPSYEQYFGPGTRLTVT.

This sequence joins TRBV6-5 and TRBJ2-6; tentative D call: TRBD2 (7 bases). Deletions cut 7 bases from V and 3 bases from J, with 13 bases between. Germline values: CDR1 MNHEY, CDR2 SVGAGI. This CDR3 comprises 15 residues. In nucleotides, the CDR3 is TGTGCCAGCAAAGTCGGGGGGCTTGGGGCCAACGTCCTGACTTTC. Translation: CASKVGGLGANVLTF.

The rearrangement joins TRBV7-8 to TRBJ1-2; 7 bases match TRBD1. The CDR3 totals 12 residues. Germline assignment: CDR1 SGHVS and CDR2 FQNEAQ. With V trimmed by 5 bases and J by 6 bases, 3 bases remained unmatched. This CDR3 is CASSRDSHGYTF. In nucleotides, the CDR3 is TGTGCCAGCAGCCGGGACAGTCATGGCTACACCTTC.

The chain is built from TRBV10-3 and TRBJ1-6; no clear D. The CDR3 length is 13 residues. CDR1 and CDR2 from the germline V gene are ENHRY and SYGVKD. V dropped 6 bases and J dropped 9 bases, with 12 bases sitting between them. CDR3 residues: CAIRSGKGSPLHF. The CDR3 DNA reads TGTGCCATCAGGTCGGGGAAAGGTTCACCCCTCCACTTT.

The rearrangement joins TRBV5-6 to TRBJ2-1; weak D call: TRBD2 (5 bases). CDR3 size: 18 residues. V lost 4 bases and J lost 2, with 22 bases in between. The germline V gene encodes CDR1 SGHDT and CDR2 YYEEEE. The CDR3 spells CASSLNLAAVGPYNEQFF. DNA of the CDR3: TGTGCCAGCAGCCTGAATTTGGCAGCGGTGGGCCCCTACAATGAGCAGTTCTTC.

This chain connects TRBV29-1 to TRBJ1-2, with TRBD1 identical over 7 bases. V trimming: 4 bases; J trimming: 4 bases; junction bases outside the gene matches: 6. Germline CDR1 reads SQVTM; CDR2 reads ANQGSEA. The CDR3 extends over 13 amino acids. This CDR3 is CSVVGDSTYGYTF. The CDR3 DNA sequence: TGCAGCGTTGTGGGGGACAGCACCTATGGCTACACCTTC.

The J gene is TRBJ1-3, the V gene TRBV2; TRBD1 agrees at 11 bases. The V gene's germline CDR1 is SNHLY and CDR2 FYNNEI. V trimming: 5 bases; J trimming: 0 bases; junction bases outside the gene matches: 3. This CDR3 has 16 amino acids. Here the CDR3 reads CASSWDRGVSGNTIYF. DNA for the CDR3: TGTGCCAGCAGTTGGGACAGGGGGGTCTCTGGAAACACCATATATTTT.

V gene TRBV2 combines with J gene TRBJ1-5, with D maybe TRBD1 (5 bases). V was cut by 3 bases and J by 2 bases, with 14 bases left in between. In germline, CDR1 is SNHLY, CDR2 FYNNEI. The CDR3 extends over 16 amino acids. CDR3 amino acids: CASSDIGRGGNQPQHF. CDR3 coding DNA: TGTGCCAGCAGTGATATCGGGAGGGGCGGCAATCAGCCCCAGCATTTT.

A single count supports this clone. The chain joins TRBV18 to TRBJ2-3, with a possible D match to TRBD1 (5 bases). This CDR3 has 15 residues. Trimming cost V 1 base and J 5 bases, with 13 bases left between them. Germline V gene data show CDR1 as KGHSH and CDR2 as LQKENI. The CDR3 bases are TGTGCCAGCTCACCACAGGGGTATGTGGGAGATACGCAGTATTTT. Residues: CASSPQGYVGDTQYF.

The chain joins TRBV2 to TRBJ2-7; a weak D match, TRBD2 (5 bases). The V end lost 4 bases, the J end lost 3 bases, and 10 bases lay between the germline ends. The CDR3 is 13 residues long. Germline V gene sequence: CDR1 SNHLY, CDR2 FYNNEI. This CDR3 reads CASSGNSDYEQYF. The DNA of the CDR3 is TGTGCCAGCAGTGGAAATAGCGACTACGAGCAGTACTTC.

The CDR3 region has the DNA TGCAGCGTCGTGAGCTCCTACGAGCAGTACTTC. Amino acids: CSVVSSYEQYF. The chain links TRBV29-1 to TRBJ2-7, with D unresolved. Germline V gives CDR1 SQVTM, CDR2 ANQGSEA. Between the trimmed V and J ends, which lost 6 bases and 0 bases, there was a span of 6 bases. The CDR3 totals 11 residues.

As to this clone: The sample carries other DNA sequences with the same CDR3. The chain joins TRBV2 to TRBJ1-2, with D possibly being TRBD1 (6 bases). In germline, CDR1 is SNHLY, CDR2 FYNNEI. The CDR3 loop spans 14 amino acids. The ends were cut back, 3 bases at V and 4 bases at J, with 12 bases in the middle. This CDR3 reads CASSEAAGVYGYTF. The CDR3, as DNA: TGTGCCAGCAGTGAGGCCGCAGGGGTCTATGGCTACACCTTC.

This rearrangement joins TRBV18 to TRBJ1-5, with TRBD1 identical over 8 bases. This CDR3 comprises 15 residues. The V and J ends lost 3 bases and 9 bases, in that order; junction bases with no gene match: 10. CDR1 is KGHSH and CDR2 is LQKENI in the germline V gene. This CDR3 reads CASSPRTGNDGPQHF. The DNA of the CDR3 is TGTGCCAGCTCACCGCGGACAGGGAACGATGGGCCCCAGCATTTT.

The V call is TRBV18, the J call TRBJ1-1, with D hard to call. CDR3 length: 15 residues. The V gene's germline CDR1 is KGHSH and CDR2 LQKENI. The V end lost 5 bases, the J end lost 1 base, and 14 bases lay between the germline ends. The CDR3 protein is CASSGLGETNTEAFF. CDR3 DNA: TGTGCCAGCTCAGGGCTGGGCGAAACGAACACTGAAGCTTTCTTT.

A word on this clone: One end of the junction varies from germline; a read error may be responsible. The CDR3 DNA reads as TGTGCTAGCAGCCTTAGCGGGGGGGCGGGAGAGACCCAGTACTTC. Translated, it gives CASSLSGGAGETQYF. J is TRBJ2-5 and V is TRBV7-7; 11 bases map to TRBD2. The CDR3 loop spans 15 amino acids. Germline V CDR1 and CDR2: SSHAT, FNYEAQ (reference sequence).

The chain is built from TRBV6-5 and TRBJ2-2; D might be TRBD2 (6 bases). The CDR3 length is 13 residues. V was clipped by 7 bases and J by 5 bases, with 11 bases between them. CDR1 and CDR2 (germline): MNHEY, SVGAGI. CDR3 sequence reads: CASKMSGTGELFF. The DNA for the CDR3 is TGTGCCAGCAAAATGAGCGGGACCGGGGAGCTGTTTTTT.

The V gene is TRBV19, the J gene TRBJ2-5; 8 bases fit TRBD2. The germline CDR1 and CDR2 sequences are LNHDA and SQIVND (reference sequence). V shed 3 bases and J 3 bases; nucleotides not matched to a gene: 6. CDR3 length: 15 amino acids. The CDR3 region is CASSIFLAGEETQYF. The CDR3, as DNA: TGTGCCAGTAGTATTTTCCTAGCGGGTGAAGAGACCCAGTACTTC.

V gene TRBV7-3 combines with J gene TRBJ1-2; 7 nucleotides align to TRBD1. From germline, CDR1 is SGHTA and CDR2 FQGTGA. V was pared by 5 bases and J by 8 bases, with 5 bases of the junction left unmatched. The CDR3 consists of 12 residues. The CDR3, as DNA: TGTGCCAGCAGCGACTACAGGGGCGGCTACACCTTC. This encodes CASSDYRGGYTF.